The clone carrying this T cell receptor beta chain came up a few times. Antigen unknown. The germline CDR1 and CDR2 sequences are LNHDA and SQIVND (reference sequence). The V gene end was trimmed by 5 bases and the J gene end by 3 bases; junction bases not matched to a gene: 13. The CDR3 totals 17 residues. This entry comes from a study of T cells in Graves' hyperthyroidism and ophthalmopathy. The study, taken as a whole, reports: Expanded thyroid clonotypes (above 0.001) were mostly also found in blood.

It was RNA transcripts that yielded the amplified TCR beta CDR3 regions. HTBI primers were employed in a first-round RT-PCR of the TCR CDR3. In TCRdb, the multiplex PCR reads were re-called with MiXCR into one record per CDR3 protein. The sample lists approximately 620,000 distinct CDR3 sequences; over 11% were seen once. The chain couples TRBV19 to TRBJ2-3; 8 bases are shared with TRBD1. Source material: blood. This sequence originates from a young woman with Graves' hyperthyroidism that later progressed to Graves' ophthalmopathy. The CDR3 bases are TGTGCCAGTAGTGCTACGACTTCAGGGGGCTGGACAGATACGCAGTATTTT. It is translated as CASSATTSGGWTDTQYF. Drawing the rest from reference TRBV19 and TRBJ2-3, the complete variable domain is DGGITQSPKYLFRKEGQNVTLSCEQNLNHDAMYWYRQDPGQGLRLIYYSQIVNDFQKGDIAEGYSVSREKKESFPLTVTSAQKNPTAFYLCASSATTSGGWTDTQYFGPGTRLTVL.